This TCR beta chain was obtained from a study of cytomegalovirus exposure and HLA in healthy donors. With 60 Vbeta and 13 Jbeta primers, the PCR was carried out. Some clones are missing from TCRdb's copy, which holds only in-frame ones; the method was immunoSEQ multiplex PCR. The sample gives 86,000 or so clones, 79% of which show up once; about 14% is in the top ten. The CDR3 totals 15 residues. The germline CDR1 and CDR2 sequences are SGHTA and FQGNSA. V gave up 2 bases and J gave up 1 base; unmatched junction bases: 2. Source material: PBMCs. The chain links TRBV7-2 to TRBJ2-7, with 10 bases that match TRBD1. This receptor was obtained from a woman between 35 and 50 years old in good health and CMV-seropositive. The CDR3 DNA reads as TGTGCCAGCAGCTTACGACAGGGGGCATCCTACGAGCAGTACTTC. Residues: CASSLRQGASYEQYF. Full variable domain (rest looked up from reference TRBV7-2 and TRBJ2-7): GAGVSQSPSNKVTEKGKDVELRCDPISGHTALYWYRQSLGQGLEFLIYFQGNSAPDKSGLPSDRFSAERTGGSVSTLTIQRTQQEDSAVYLCASSLRQGASYEQYFGPGTRLTVT.